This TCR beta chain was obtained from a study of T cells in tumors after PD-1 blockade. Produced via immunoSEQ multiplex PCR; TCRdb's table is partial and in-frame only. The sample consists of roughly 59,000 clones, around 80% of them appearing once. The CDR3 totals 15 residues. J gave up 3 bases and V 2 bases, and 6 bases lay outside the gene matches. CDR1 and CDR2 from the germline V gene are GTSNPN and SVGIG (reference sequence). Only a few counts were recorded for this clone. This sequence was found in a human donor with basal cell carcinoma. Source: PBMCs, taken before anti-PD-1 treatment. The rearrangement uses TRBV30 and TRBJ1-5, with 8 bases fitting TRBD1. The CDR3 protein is CAWSFAGGPNQPQHF. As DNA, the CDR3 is TGTGCCTGGAGTTTCGCAGGGGGCCCCAATCAGCCCCAGCATTTT.